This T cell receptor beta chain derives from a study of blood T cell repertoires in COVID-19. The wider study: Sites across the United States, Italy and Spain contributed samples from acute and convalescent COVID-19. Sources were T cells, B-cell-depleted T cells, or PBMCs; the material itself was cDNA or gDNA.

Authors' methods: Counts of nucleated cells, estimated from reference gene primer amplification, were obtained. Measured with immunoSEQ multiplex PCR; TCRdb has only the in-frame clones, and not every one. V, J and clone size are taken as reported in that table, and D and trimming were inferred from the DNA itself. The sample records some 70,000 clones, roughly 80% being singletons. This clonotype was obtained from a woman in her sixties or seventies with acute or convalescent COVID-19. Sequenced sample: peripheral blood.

CDR3 bases: TGTGCCAGCAGTGCCGGACTGATCTCCTATAATTCACCCCTCCACTTT. Its translation is CASSAGLISYNSPLHF. The chain combines TRBV6-1 with TRBJ1-6; no clear D gene. This CDR3 has 16 amino acids. The germline CDR1 and CDR2 sequences are MNHNS and SASEGT. Trimming stripped 4 bases from V and 0 bases from J, with 10 bases between.